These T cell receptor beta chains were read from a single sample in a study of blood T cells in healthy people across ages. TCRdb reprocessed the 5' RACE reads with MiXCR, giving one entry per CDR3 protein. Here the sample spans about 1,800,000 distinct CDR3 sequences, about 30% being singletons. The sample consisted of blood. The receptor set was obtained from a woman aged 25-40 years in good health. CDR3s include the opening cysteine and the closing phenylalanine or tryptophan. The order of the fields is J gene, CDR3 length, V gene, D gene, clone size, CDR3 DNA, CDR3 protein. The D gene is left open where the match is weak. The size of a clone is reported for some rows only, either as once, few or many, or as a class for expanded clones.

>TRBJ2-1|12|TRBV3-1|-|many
TGTGCCAGCAGCCGCGCCTACAATGAGCAGTTCTTC
CASSRAYNEQFF
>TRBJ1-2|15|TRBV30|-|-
TGTGCCTGGAGTCCTCCCGGGGGCCGGGGCTATGGCTACACCTTC
CAWSPPGGRGYGYTF
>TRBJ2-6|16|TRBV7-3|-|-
TGTGCCAGCAGCTTACGCAAAAGGACAGGGGCCAACGTCCTGACTTTC
CASSLRKRTGANVLTF
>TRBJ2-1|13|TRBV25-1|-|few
TGTGCCAGCAGTGAGGCAGGGAGCAATGAGCAGTTCTTC
CASSEAGSNEQFF
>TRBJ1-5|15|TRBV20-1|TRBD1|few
TGCAGTGCTAGTCGGACAGGTCACAGCAATCAGCCCCAGCATTTT
CSASRTGHSNQPQHF
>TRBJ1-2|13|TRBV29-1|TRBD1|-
TGCAGCGAGACCGGGACAGGGGTTTTAGGCTACACCTTC
CSETGTGVLGYTF
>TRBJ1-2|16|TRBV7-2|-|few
TGTGCCAGCAGCTTAGAAGCGGGGAGGGTAGGCTATGGCTACACCTTC
CASSLEAGRVGYGYTF
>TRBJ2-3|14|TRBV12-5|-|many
TGTGCTAGTGGCTCGCCGGTGGGGACAGATACGCAGTATTTT
CASGSPVGTDTQYF
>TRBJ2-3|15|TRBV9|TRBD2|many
TGTGCCGGCAGCGTAACAACTAGCGGCACAGATACGCAGTATTTT
CAGSVTTSGTDTQYF
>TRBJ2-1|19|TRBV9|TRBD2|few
TGTGCCAGCAGCCCCCGTGGTAGCGGGGGGCTGAGCTCCTACAATGAGCAGTTCTTC
CASSPRGSGGLSSYNEQFF
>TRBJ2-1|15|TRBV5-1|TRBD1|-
TGCGCCAGCAGCTTGAGAGACAGGGGGAGGGATGAGCAGTTCTTC
CASSLRDRGRDEQFF
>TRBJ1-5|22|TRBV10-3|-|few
TGTGCCATTCCTTCACCGGCACCTGCCCCTCGCGGGACCTTACCAATAGATCAGCCCCAGCATTTT
CAIPSPAPAPRGTLPIDQPQHF
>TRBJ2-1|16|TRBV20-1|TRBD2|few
TGCAGTGCCGTAGCTTGGCTAGCGGGGACCTACAATGAGCAGTTCTTC
CSAVAWLAGTYNEQFF
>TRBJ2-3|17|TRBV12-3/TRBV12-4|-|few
TGTGCCAGCAGTTCAAACCCGGGACTCCCTAGCACAGATACGCAGTATTTT
CASSSNPGLPSTDTQYF
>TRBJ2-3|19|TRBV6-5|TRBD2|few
TGTGCCAGCAGTTACACCGGACTAGCGGGAGGGGTGGGCACAGATACGCAGTATTTT
CASSYTGLAGGVGTDTQYF
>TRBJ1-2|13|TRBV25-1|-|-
TGTGCCAGCAGCTCAGCGGAGGGTGGAGGCTACACCTTC
CASSSAEGGGYTF
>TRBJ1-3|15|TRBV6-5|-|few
TGTGCCAGCAGTTACTCCGGACCCTCTGGAAACACCATATATTTT
CASSYSGPSGNTIYF
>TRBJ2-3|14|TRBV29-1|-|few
TGCAGCGCCGGAGGAGGGACTAGCACAGATACGCAGTATTTT
CSAGGGTSTDTQYF
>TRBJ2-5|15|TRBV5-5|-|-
TGTGCCAGCAGCTCCGGTGGGTCGGGGCAAGAGACCCAGTACTTC
CASSSGGSGQETQYF
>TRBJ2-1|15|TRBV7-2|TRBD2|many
TGTGCCAGCAGCCCTAACGGGAGGGCCCTTCATGAGCAGTTCTTC
CASSPNGRALHEQFF
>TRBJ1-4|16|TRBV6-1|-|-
TGTGCCAGCAGATCCGACAGACCCTCGACTAATGAAAAACTGTTTTTT
CASRSDRPSTNEKLFF
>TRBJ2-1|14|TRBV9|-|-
TGTGCCAGCAGCCCCCCGGGGCGCAACAATGAGCAGTTCTTC
CASSPPGRNNEQFF
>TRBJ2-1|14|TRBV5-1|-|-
TGCGCCAGCAGCCTCACTGGGACTCCTATTGAGCAGTTCTTC
CASSLTGTPIEQFF
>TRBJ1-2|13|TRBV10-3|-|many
TGTGCCATCATGGGCACCGAAAACTATGGCTACACCTTC
CAIMGTENYGYTF
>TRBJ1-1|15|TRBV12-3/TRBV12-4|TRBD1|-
TGTGCCAGCAGCCCTCCCAGGGGGCGCGGCACTGAAGCTTTCTTT
CASSPPRGRGTEAFF
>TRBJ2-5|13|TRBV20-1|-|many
TGCAGTGCAAAACAGGGACCCCAAGAGACCCAGTACTTC
CSAKQGPQETQYF
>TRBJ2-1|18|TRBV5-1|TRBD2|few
TGCGCCAGCAGCTTGAGATTAGGTCGAGCGGGGGGCCTCAGGGAGCAGTTCTTC
CASSLRLGRAGGLREQFF
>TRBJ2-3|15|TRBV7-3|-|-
TGTGCCAGCAGGTCCCTGAGGGGCAGCACAGATACGCAGTATTTT
CASRSLRGSTDTQYF
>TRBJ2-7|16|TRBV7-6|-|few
TGTGCCAGCAGCCATTCCCTCGGAGGGAGCGTCGCGGAGCAGTACTTC
CASSHSLGGSVAEQYF
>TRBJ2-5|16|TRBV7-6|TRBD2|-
TGTGCCAGCAGCTTAGATGTTGGGACTACTAAAGAGACCCAGTACTTC
CASSLDVGTTKETQYF
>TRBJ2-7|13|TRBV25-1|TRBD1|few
TGTGCCAGCAGTGAGCCCGGACAGGGAGAGCAGTACTTC
CASSEPGQGEQYF
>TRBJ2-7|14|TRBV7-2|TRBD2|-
TGTGCCAGCAGCCCGAGCGGGAGACTTGGGGAGCAGTACTTC
CASSPSGRLGEQYF
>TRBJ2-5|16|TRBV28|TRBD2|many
TGTGCCAGCAGTTTACCCCCGGCTAGCGGGGTAGAGACCCAGTACTTC
CASSLPPASGVETQYF
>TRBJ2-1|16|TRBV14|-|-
TGTGCCAGCAGCATCGCTGGGGGGCGAAATCGGAATGAGCAGTTCTTC
CASSIAGGRNRNEQFF
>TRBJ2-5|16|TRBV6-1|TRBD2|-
TGTGCCAGCAGTGGGAGTTACGGGAGGGTTGGAGAGACCCAGTACTTC
CASSGSYGRVGETQYF
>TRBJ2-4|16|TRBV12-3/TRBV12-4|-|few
TGTGCCAGCAGGAGTGGACTATCAGATAGCAAAAACATTCAGTACTTC
CASRSGLSDSKNIQYF
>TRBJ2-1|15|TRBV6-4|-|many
TGTGCCAGCAGTGAGGGACCGGCGGTTTACAATGAGCAGTTCTTC
CASSEGPAVYNEQFF